Listed here is a single TCR beta chain. What it recognizes is unknown. The data derive from a study of cytomegalovirus exposure and HLA in healthy donors. Study-level points and caveats: In vitro testing confirmed a few CMV-associated chains as specific for CMV antigens. Researchers counted roughly 160 TCR beta chains as cytomegalovirus-associated. Later examination showed HLA-associated TCR beta chains had greater clonal expansion than equally common others.

The PCR ran on 60 Vbeta and 13 Jbeta primers. Repertoires were generated with immunoSEQ multiplex PCR, while TCRdb's copy carries only in-frame clones and drops some. This sample has 150,000 to 200,000 clones, with less than 85% found just once. This CDR3 is built from 14 residues. V was pared by 6 bases and J by 5 bases, with 4 bases of the junction left unmatched. Per germline, CDR1 MDHEN and CDR2 SYDVKM. The rearrangement joins TRBV28 to TRBJ1-5; 10 bases fit TRBD1. The sample taken for sequencing was PBMCs. The origin of this receptor is a young man in good health and CMV-seronegative. CDR3 residues: CASRLGQGHQPQHF. CDR3 bases: TGTGCCAGCAGGTTGGGACAGGGGCATCAGCCCCAGCATTTT.